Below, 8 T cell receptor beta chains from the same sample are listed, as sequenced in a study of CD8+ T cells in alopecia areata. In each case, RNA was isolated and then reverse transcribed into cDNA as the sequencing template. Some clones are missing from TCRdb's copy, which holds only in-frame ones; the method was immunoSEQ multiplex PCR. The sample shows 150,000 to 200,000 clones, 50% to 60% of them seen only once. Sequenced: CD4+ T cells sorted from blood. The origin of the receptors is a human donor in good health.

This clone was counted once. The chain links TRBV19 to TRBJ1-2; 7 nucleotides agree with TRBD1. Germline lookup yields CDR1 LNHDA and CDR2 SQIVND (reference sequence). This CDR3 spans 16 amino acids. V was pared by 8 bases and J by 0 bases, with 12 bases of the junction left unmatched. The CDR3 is CASGMIRDRPNYGYTF. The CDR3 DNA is TGTGCCAGTGGAATGATCCGGGACAGACCTAACTATGGCTACACCTTC.

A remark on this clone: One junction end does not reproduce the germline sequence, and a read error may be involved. The CDR3 sequence is CSVQDGPETQYF. As DNA, the CDR3 is TGCAGCGTTCAAGATGGGCCGGAGACCCAGTACTTC. The V and J genes are TRBV29-1 and TRBJ2-5, with no clear D. Looked up from germline, CDR1 is SQVTM and CDR2 is ANQGSEA. The CDR3 is 12 amino acids.

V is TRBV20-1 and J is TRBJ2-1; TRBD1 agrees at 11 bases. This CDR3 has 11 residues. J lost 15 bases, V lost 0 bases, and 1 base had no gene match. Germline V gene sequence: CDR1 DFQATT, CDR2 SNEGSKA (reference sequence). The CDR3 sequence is CSARDGTGGFF. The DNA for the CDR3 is TGCAGTGCTAGAGACGGGACAGGGGGGTTCTTC.

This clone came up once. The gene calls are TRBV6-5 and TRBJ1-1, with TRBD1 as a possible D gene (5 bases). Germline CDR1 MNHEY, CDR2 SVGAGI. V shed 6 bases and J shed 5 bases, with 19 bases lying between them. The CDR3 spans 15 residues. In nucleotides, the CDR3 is TGTGCCAGCAGATCAGGGCAAGTACGGGGGACTGAAGCTTTCTTT. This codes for CASRSGQVRGTEAFF.

CDR3 loop: CASSMGLAGRGETQYF. The DNA of the CDR3 is TGTGCCAGTAGTATGGGACTAGCGGGAAGGGGAGAGACCCAGTACTTC. V gene TRBV19 combines with J gene TRBJ2-5; TRBD2 matches at 13 bases. Germline V CDR1 and CDR2: LNHDA, SQIVND (reference sequence). The CDR3 extends over 16 amino acids. After removal of 3 bases from V and 4 bases from J, the junction contained 5 bases not matched to a gene.

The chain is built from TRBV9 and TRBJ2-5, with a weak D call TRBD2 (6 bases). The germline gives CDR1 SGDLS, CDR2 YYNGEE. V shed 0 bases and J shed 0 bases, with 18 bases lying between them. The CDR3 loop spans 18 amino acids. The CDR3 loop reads CASSVGRGDGRNQETQYF. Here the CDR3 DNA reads TGTGCCAGCAGCGTAGGGCGCGGGGATGGACGCAACCAAGAGACCCAGTACTTC.

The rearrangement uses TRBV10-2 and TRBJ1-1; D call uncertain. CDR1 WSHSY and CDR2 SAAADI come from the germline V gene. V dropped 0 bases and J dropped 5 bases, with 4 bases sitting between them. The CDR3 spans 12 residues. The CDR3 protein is CASSESRTEAFF. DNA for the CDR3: TGCGCCAGCAGTGAGTCTAGGACTGAAGCTTTCTTT.

In nucleotides, the CDR3 is TGTGCCAGTAGTGTACAGGGGGCCAAGCAGCCCCAGCATTTT. Translating it yields CASSVQGAKQPQHF. The rearrangement links TRBV19 to TRBJ1-5; TRBD1 agrees at 9 bases. The CDR3 has 14 amino acids. CDR1 and CDR2 (germline): LNHDA, SQIVND (reference sequence). J was trimmed by 7 bases and V by 5 bases; bases with no gene match: 6.